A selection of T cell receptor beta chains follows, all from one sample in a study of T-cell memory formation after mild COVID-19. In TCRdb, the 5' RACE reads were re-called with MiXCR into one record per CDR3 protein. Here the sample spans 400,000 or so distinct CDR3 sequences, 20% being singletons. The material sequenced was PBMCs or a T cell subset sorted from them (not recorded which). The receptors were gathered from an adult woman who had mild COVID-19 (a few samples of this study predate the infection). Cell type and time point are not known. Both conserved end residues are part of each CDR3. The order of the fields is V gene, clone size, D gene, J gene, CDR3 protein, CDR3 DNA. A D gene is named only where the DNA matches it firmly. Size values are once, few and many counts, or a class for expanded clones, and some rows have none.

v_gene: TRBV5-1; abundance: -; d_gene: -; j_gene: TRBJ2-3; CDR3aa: CASSLDGAGGADTQYF; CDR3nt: TGCGCCAGCAGCTTGGATGGGGCAGGCGGCGCAGATACGCAGTATTTT
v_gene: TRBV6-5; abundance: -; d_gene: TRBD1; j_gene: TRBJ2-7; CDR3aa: CASSSPGTGGYEQYF; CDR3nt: TGTGCCAGCAGTTCCCCCGGGACAGGGGGTTACGAGCAGTACTTC
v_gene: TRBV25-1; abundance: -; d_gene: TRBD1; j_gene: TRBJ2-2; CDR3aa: CASSVDRGVRDTGELFF; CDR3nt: TGTGCCAGCAGTGTGGACAGGGGGGTCCGGGACACCGGGGAGCTGTTTTTT
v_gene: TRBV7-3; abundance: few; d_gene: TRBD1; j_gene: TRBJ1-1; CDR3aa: CASSLRGQGANTEAFF; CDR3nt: TGTGCCAGCAGTTTACGTGGACAGGGGGCGAACACTGAAGCTTTCTTT
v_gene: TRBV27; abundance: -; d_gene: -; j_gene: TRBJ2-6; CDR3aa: CASRLALRSSGANVLTF; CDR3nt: TGTGCCAGCAGGCTAGCACTCCGTTCCTCTGGGGCCAACGTCCTGACTTTC
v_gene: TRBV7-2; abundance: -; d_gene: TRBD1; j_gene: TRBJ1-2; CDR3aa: CASSSWDRGDYGYTF; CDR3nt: TGTGCCAGCAGCTCCTGGGACAGGGGGGACTATGGCTACACCTTC
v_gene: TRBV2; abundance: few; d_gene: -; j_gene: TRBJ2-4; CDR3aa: CASRGDGNIQYF; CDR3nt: TGTGCCAGCAGAGGCGACGGAAACATTCAGTACTTC
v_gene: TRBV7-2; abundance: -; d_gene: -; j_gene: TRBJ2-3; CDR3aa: CASSSHNTDTQYF; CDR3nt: TGTGCCAGCAGCTCTCATAACACAGATACGCAGTATTTT
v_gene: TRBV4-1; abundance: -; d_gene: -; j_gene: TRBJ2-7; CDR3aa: CASSQEPGYEQYF; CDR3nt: TGCGCCAGCAGCCAAGAACCGGGCTACGAGCAGTACTTC
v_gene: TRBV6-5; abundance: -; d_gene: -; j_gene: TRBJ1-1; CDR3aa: CASSWQGQTEAFF; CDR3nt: TGTGCCAGCAGTTGGCAGGGGCAAACTGAAGCTTTCTTT
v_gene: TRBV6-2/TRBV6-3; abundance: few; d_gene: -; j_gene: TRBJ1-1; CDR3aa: CASTTTSHGQRNTEAFF; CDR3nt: TGTGCCAGCACCACCACTTCCCATGGGCAGCGGAACACTGAAGCTTTCTTT
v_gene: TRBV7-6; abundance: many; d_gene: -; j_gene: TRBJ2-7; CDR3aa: CASSSTYEQYF; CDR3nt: TGTGCCAGCAGCTCCACTTACGAGCAGTACTTC
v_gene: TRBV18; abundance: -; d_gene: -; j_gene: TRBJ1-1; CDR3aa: CASSPRGQGNTEAFF; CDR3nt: TGTGCCAGCTCACCACGGGGACAAGGGAACACTGAAGCTTTCTTT
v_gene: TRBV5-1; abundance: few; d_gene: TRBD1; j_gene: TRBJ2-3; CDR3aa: CASSLRTGGFDSTDTQYF; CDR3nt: TGCGCCAGCAGCTTGCGAACAGGGGGCTTTGATAGCACAGATACGCAGTATTTT
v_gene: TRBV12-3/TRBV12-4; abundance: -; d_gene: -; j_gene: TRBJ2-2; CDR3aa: CATRDKKNTGELFF; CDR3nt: TGTGCCACCAGGGACAAGAAGAACACCGGGGAGCTGTTTTTT
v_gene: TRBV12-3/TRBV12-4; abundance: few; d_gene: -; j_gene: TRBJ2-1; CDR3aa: CASSLMGLYNEQFF; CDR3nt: TGTGCCAGCAGTCTTATGGGACTTTACAATGAGCAGTTCTTC
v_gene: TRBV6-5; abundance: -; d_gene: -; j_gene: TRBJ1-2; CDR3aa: CASSYRMGDSNYGYTF; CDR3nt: TGTGCCAGCAGTTACCGGATGGGGGACTCTAACTATGGCTACACCTTC
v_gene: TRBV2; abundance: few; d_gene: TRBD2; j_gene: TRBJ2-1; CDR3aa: CASSEGVAGYNEQFF; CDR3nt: TGTGCCAGCAGTGAAGGGGTAGCGGGGTACAATGAGCAGTTCTTC
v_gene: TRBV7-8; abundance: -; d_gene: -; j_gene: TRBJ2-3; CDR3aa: CASSLTILPTDTQYF; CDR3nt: TGTGCCAGCAGCCTTACTATTTTACCCACAGATACGCAGTATTTT
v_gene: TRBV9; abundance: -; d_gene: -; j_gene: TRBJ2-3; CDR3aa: CASSVLGLRDTQYF; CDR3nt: TGTGCCAGCAGCGTACTAGGTCTCCGAGATACGCAGTATTTT
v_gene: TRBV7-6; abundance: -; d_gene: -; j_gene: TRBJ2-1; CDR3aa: CASNRGLRGKGEEQFF; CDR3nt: TGTGCCAGCAACCGTGGGCTCCGTGGGAAGGGTGAGGAGCAGTTCTTC
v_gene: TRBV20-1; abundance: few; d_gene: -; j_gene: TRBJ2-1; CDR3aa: CSARDFREHFNEQFF; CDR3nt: TGCAGTGCTAGAGATTTCCGGGAGCACTTCAATGAGCAGTTCTTC
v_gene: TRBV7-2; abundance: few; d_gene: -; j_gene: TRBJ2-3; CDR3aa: CASSRIRAGGTQYF; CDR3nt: TGTGCCAGCAGTAGGATCCGGGCCGGAGGTACGCAGTATTTT
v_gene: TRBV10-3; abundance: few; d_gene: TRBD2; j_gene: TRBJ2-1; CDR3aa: CAISAAGAIYEQFF; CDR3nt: TGTGCCATCAGTGCTGCGGGAGCAATCTATGAGCAGTTCTTC
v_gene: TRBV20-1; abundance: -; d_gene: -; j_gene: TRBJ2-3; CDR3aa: CSAKGPQSDTQYF; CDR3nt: TGCAGTGCTAAGGGTCCCCAGAGCGATACGCAGTATTTT
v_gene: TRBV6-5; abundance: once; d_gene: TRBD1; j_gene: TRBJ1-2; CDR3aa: CASRLDRDRGSYTF; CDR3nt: TGTGCCAGCAGACTCGACCGGGACAGGGGTTCCTACACCTTC
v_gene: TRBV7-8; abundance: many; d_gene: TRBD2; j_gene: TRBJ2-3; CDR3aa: CASSLLAGGSDTQYF; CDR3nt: TGTGCCAGCAGCTTACTAGCGGGGGGGTCAGATACGCAGTATTTT
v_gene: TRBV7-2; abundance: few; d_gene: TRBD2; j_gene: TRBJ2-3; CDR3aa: CASRKLLAGGPTDTQYF; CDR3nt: TGTGCCAGCAGAAAACTACTAGCGGGAGGCCCCACAGATACGCAGTATTTT
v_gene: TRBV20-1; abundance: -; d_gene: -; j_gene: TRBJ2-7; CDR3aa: CSARPSGYAYEQYF; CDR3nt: TGCAGTGCTAGACCCAGCGGGTATGCCTACGAGCAGTACTTC
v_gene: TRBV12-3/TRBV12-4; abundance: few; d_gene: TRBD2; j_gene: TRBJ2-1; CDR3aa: CASALTSGYNEQFF; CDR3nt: TGTGCCAGCGCGCTGACTAGCGGATACAATGAGCAGTTCTTC
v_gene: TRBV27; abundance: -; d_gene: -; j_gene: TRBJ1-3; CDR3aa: CASSYDITSGNTIYF; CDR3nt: TGTGCCAGCAGTTACGACATAACCTCTGGAAACACCATATATTTT
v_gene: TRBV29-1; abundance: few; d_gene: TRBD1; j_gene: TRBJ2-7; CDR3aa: CSARSRTGGYEQYF; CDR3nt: TGCAGCGCTCGAAGCAGGACAGGGGGCTACGAGCAGTACTTC
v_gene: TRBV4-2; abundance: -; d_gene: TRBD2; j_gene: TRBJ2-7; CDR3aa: CASSPRPGLAGFSEQYF; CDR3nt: TGTGCCAGCAGCCCCAGGCCCGGACTAGCGGGATTCTCCGAGCAGTACTTC
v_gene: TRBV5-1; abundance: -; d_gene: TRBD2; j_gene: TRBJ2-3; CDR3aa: CASSRGGPPDTQYF; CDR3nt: TGCGCCAGCAGTCGGGGGGGCCCCCCAGATACGCAGTATTTT
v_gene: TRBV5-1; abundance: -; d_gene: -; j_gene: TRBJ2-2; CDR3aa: CASSLEDRRLGGELFF; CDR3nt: TGCGCCAGCAGCTTGGAAGATAGAAGGTTAGGTGGGGAGCTGTTTTTT
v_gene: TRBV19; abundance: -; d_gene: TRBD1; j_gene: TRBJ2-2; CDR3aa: CASTRDRTSGELFF; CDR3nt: TGTGCCAGTACTAGGGACAGGACGTCCGGGGAGCTGTTTTTT
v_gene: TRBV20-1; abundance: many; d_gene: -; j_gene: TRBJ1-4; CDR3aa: CSAFPPGLTNEKLFF; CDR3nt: TGCAGTGCTTTTCCCCCGGGGTTAACTAATGAAAAACTGTTTTTT
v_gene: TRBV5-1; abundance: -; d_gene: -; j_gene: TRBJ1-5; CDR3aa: CASSRGGKEQPQHF; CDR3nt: TGCGCCAGCAGCAGGGGGGGGAAGGAACAGCCCCAGCATTTT
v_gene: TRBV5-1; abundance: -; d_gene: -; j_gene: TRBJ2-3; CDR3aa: CASSLAGGDPTTDTQYF; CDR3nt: TGCGCCAGCAGCTTGGCTGGGGGTGATCCTACCACAGATACGCAGTATTTT
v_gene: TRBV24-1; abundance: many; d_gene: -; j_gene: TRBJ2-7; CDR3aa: CATSDPGYGEQYF; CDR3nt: TGTGCCACCAGTGACCCCGGGTATGGCGAGCAGTACTTC
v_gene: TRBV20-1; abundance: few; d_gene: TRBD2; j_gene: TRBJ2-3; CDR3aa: CSAPIEAGAGDTQYF; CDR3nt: TGCAGTGCTCCGATTGAAGCGGGAGCTGGAGATACGCAGTATTTT
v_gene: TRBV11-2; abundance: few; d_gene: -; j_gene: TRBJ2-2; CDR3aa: CASSLDRVANTGELFF; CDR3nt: TGTGCCAGCAGCTTAGATAGGGTCGCGAACACCGGGGAGCTGTTTTTT
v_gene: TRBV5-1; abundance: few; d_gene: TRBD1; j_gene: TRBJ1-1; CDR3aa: CASSLARGGRDLNTEAFF; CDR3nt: TGCGCCAGCAGCTTGGCCAGGGGGGGTCGGGACCTAAACACTGAAGCTTTCTTT
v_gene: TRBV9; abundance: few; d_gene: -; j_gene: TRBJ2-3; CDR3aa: CASSQSGGSGATDTQYF; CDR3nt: TGTGCCAGCAGCCAAAGCGGTGGTAGCGGAGCCACAGATACGCAGTATTTT
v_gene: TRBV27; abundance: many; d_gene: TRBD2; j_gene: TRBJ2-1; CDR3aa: CASSLSGGGPTSEQFF; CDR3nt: TGTGCCAGCAGTTTATCCGGCGGGGGGCCCACCAGTGAGCAGTTCTTC
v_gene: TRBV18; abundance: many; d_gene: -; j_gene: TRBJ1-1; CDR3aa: CASSPEGGNTEAFF; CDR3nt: TGTGCCAGCTCACCCGAGGGGGGGAACACTGAAGCTTTCTTT
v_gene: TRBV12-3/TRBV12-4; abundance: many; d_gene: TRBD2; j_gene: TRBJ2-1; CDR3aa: CASTLAGPLNNEQFF; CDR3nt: TGTGCCAGCACACTAGCGGGGCCTCTTAACAATGAGCAGTTCTTC
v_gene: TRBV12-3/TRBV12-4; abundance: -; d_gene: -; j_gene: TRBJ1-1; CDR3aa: CASSHPPSRQTEAFF; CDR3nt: TGTGCCAGCAGCCATCCTCCTTCCAGACAGACTGAAGCTTTCTTT
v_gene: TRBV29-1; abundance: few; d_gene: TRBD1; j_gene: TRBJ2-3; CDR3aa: CSVQTGILTDTQYF; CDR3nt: TGCAGCGTACAGACAGGGATTCTCACAGATACGCAGTATTTT
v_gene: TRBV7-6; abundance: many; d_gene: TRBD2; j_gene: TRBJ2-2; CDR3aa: CASSERGLAGRATGELFF; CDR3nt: TGTGCCAGCAGCGAACGAGGACTAGCGGGGAGGGCCACCGGGGAGCTGTTTTTT
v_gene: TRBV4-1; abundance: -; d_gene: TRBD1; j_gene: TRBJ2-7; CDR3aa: CASSRSKLTGTGDEQYF; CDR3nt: TGCGCCAGCAGCCGATCAAAACTAACCGGGACAGGGGACGAGCAGTACTTC
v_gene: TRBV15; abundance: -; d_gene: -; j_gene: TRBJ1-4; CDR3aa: CATSNRRGEKLFF; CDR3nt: TGTGCCACCAGCAACCGACGGGGAGAAAAACTGTTTTTT
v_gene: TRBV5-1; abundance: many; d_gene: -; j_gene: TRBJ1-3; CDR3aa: CASSLSGGDVSGNTIYF; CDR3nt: TGCGCCAGCAGCTTGAGCGGGGGCGACGTCTCTGGAAACACCATATATTTT
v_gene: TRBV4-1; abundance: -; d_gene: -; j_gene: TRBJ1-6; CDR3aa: CASSQGGKNSPLHF; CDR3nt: TGCGCCAGCAGCCAAGGGGGCAAGAATTCACCCCTCCACTTT
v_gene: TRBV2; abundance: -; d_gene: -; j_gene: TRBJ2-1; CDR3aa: CASSVKAESNEQFF; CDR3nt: TGTGCCAGCAGTGTAAAGGCGGAATCCAATGAGCAGTTCTTC